The 11 T cell receptor beta chains presented below share a single source sample, sequenced in a study of stem cell transplantation in POMP-related autoinflammatory disease. Clones were read by immunoSEQ multiplex PCR, and TCRdb kept only the in-frame ones, dropping some. This table holds around 1,300 clones, around 80% found once. Input material: CD8+ T cells from PBMCs. These receptors were obtained from a human donor in good health.

The CDR3, as DNA: TGTGCCAGCAGCCCTGGGGGCTTGAGGTGGACAGATACGCAGTATTTT. Protein product: CASSPGGLRWTDTQYF. The gene calls are TRBV11-2 and TRBJ2-3; TRBD1 is a possible D gene (6 bases). CDR1 is SGHAT, CDR2 FQNNGV, per germline. CDR3 length equals 16 residues. Trimming removed 5 bases from V and 3 bases from J, with 18 bases in between.

By share, this clone ranks as large (0.1 to 1%). The chain carries TRBV12-5 and TRBJ1-2; 9 bases map to TRBD1. Trimming took 6 bases from V and 5 from J; bases not matched to a gene: 10. Germline V gene sequence: CDR1 LGHNT, CDR2 FRNRAP. This CDR3 spans 15 amino acids. This CDR3 is CASGTGQGSSYGYTF. DNA of the CDR3: TGTGCTAGTGGCACGGGACAGGGTTCATCATATGGCTACACCTTC.

The chain combines TRBV7-3 with TRBJ2-1, with TRBD1 matching 7 bases. V was pared by 7 bases and J by 9 bases, with 9 bases of the junction left unmatched. This CDR3 is 13 amino acids long. Germline CDR1 and CDR2: SGHTA and FQGTGA. Written as DNA, the CDR3 is TGTGCCAGCACCCTATCGACAGGGAGTGAGCAGTTCTTC. Its protein product is CASTLSTGSEQFF.

A note on this clone: Germline and junction disagree at one end, which may indicate a read error. The chain carries TRBV10-3 and TRBJ2-7; unclear D gene. The CDR3 is 14 residues long. Per germline, CDR1 ENHRY and CDR2 SYGVKD. DNA for the CDR3: TGTGCCAGCAGTTACGGAGCGTCCCACTACGAGCAGTACTTC. Its translation: CASSYGASHYEQYF.

This clone was seen a few times. The V call is TRBV5-6, the J call TRBJ1-1, with no clear D. Trimming shortened V by 4 bases and J by 0 bases, and 10 bases separated the two germline ends. The CDR3 is 14 residues long. Germline CDR1 SGHDT, CDR2 YYEEEE. CDR3 loop: CASSLGGMNTEAFF. DNA for the CDR3: TGTGCCAGCAGCCTGGGCGGAATGAACACTGAAGCTTTCTTT.

CDR3 coding DNA: TGTGCCAGCAGCCAACCGGGGGGACTACAGTCCTACGAGCAGTACTTC. This codes for CASSQPGGLQSYEQYF. The chain is built from TRBV4-2 and TRBJ2-7; 7 bases agree with TRBD2. This CDR3 has 16 amino acids. From germline, CDR1 is LGHNA and CDR2 YNFKEQ. V was pared by 2 bases and J by 1 base, with 8 bases of the junction left unmatched.

This rearrangement joins TRBV2 to TRBJ2-7; the D is unclear. Trimming pared 8 bases from V and 7 bases from J, leaving 18 bases between. CDR1 and CDR2 (germline): SNHLY, FYNNEI. The CDR3 covers 13 residues. The CDR3 is CASGVAVYEEQYF. The CDR3 DNA is TGTGCCAGCGGTGTTGCGGTCTATGAAGAGCAGTACTTC.

V usage is TRBV7-7 and J usage is TRBJ2-7; the match to TRBD2 covers 9 bases. Germline CDR1 is SSHAT and CDR2 is FNYEAQ (reference sequence). Trimming at V came to 5 bases and at J to 5 bases, leaving 10 bases not matched to a gene. The CDR3 totals 15 residues. CDR3 in DNA: TGTGCCAGCAGCGCCCGCGGGGGGGCGAAGAACGAGCAGTACTTC. This gives the protein CASSARGGAKNEQYF.

In DNA, the CDR3 is TGCGCCAGCAGCCAAGATGGGCATGGGAGTGAGACCCAGTACTTC. It codes for CASSQDGHGSETQYF. This chain joins TRBV4-1 and TRBJ2-5; the D gene is possibly TRBD2 (5 bases). Germline CDR1 and CDR2: MGHRA and YSYEKL. This CDR3 spans 15 amino acids. V was clipped by 0 bases and J by 5 bases, with 13 bases between them.

This clone has just one count. This sequence joins TRBV29-1 and TRBJ2-7, with 7 nucleotides matching TRBD1. Germline lookup yields CDR1 SQVTM and CDR2 ANQGSEA. With V trimmed by 7 bases and J by 6 bases, 9 bases remained unmatched. This CDR3 contains 12 residues. The CDR3 spells CSGKQGIAEQYF. DNA of the CDR3: TGCAGCGGAAAACAGGGGATTGCCGAGCAGTACTTC.

The rearrangement links TRBV11-2 to TRBJ2-1; perhaps D is TRBD1 or TRBD2 (6 bases each). Germline V CDR1 and CDR2: SGHAT, FQNNGV. The V end lost 1 base, the J end lost 2 bases, and 12 bases lay between the germline ends. The CDR3 has 16 residues. The CDR3 loop reads CASSLGWGAPYNEQFF. DNA of the CDR3: TGTGCCAGCAGCTTAGGATGGGGGGCACCCTACAATGAGCAGTTCTTC.